This TCR beta chain came from a study of cytomegalovirus exposure and HLA in healthy donors. Study-level information: Researchers found that about 84% of 300 to 450 genotyped donors fell within the Caucasian-associated ancestry cluster. General study findings and limits: Fewer N-insertions than the roughly 630-donor mean were reportedly shown by an Asian-associated ancestry cluster in a later analysis.

This CDR3 is built from 14 residues. CDR1 and CDR2 (germline): MGHRA, YSYEKL. V lost 3 bases, J lost 8 bases, and 6 bases stayed unmatched. Comments on this clone: Its antigen is still unknown.

The PCR employed 60 Vbeta primers together with 13 Jbeta primers. Method: immunoSEQ multiplex PCR; TCRdb's copy keeps in-frame clones and lacks some. Of some 150,000 clones listed, 68% are singletons. Donors consisted of healthy bone marrow donors. The receptor comes from a man aged 55-75 years in good health and CMV-seronegative. This chain joins TRBV4-1 and TRBJ2-1; 8 bases fit TRBD1. Sequencing was performed on PBMCs. CDR3 amino acids: CASSQTGEWDEQFF. The CDR3 region has the DNA TGCGCCAGCAGCCAGACAGGGGAATGGGATGAGCAGTTCTTC.